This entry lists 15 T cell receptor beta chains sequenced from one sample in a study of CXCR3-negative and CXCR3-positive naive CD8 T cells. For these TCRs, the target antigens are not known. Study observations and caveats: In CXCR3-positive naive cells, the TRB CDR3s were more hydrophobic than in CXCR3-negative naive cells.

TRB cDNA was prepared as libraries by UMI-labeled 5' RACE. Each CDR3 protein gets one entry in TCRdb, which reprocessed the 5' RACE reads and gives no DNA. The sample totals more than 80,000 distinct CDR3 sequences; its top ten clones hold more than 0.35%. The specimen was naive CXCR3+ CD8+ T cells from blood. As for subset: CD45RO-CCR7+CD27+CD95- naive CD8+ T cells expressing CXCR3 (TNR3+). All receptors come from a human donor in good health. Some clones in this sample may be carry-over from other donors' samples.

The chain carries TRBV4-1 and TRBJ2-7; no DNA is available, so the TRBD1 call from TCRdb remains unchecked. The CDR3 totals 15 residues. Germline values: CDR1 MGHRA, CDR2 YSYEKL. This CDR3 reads CASSQVGQSDYEQYF.

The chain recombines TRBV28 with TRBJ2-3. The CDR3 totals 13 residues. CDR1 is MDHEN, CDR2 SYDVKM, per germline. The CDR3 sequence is CASSPVRTDTQYF.

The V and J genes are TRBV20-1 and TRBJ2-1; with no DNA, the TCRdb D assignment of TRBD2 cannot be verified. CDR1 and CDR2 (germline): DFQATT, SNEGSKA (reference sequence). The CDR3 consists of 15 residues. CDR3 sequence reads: CSVPTSGRVYNEQFF.

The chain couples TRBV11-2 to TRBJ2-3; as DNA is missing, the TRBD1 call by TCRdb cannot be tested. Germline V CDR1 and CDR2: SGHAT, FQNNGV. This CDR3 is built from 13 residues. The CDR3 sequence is CASRGQGTDTHYF.

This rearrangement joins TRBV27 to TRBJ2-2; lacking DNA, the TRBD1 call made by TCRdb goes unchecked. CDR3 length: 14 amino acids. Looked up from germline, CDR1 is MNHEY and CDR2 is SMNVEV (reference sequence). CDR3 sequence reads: CASSQDRGSGELFF.

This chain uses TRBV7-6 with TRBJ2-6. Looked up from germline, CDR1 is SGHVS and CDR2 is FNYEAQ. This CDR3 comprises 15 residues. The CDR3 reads CASSLGGTGANVLTF.

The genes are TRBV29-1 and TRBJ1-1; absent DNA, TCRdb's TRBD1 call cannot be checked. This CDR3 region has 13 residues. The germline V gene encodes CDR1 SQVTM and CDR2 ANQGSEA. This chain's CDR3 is CSVEDGQNTEAFF.

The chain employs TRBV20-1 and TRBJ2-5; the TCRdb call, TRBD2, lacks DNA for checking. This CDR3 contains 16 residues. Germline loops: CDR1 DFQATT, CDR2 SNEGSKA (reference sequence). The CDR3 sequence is CSARGVAGDLQETQYF.

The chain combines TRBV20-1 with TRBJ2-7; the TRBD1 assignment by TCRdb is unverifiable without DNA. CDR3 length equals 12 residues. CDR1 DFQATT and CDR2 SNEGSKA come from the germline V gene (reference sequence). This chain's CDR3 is CSASGQGYEQYF.

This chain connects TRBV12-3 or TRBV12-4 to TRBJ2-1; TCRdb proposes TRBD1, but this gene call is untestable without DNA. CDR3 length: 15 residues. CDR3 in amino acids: CASRLAGRNGNEQFF.

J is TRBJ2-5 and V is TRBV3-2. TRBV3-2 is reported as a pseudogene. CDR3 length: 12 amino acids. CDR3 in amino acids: CASSQDEKTQYF.

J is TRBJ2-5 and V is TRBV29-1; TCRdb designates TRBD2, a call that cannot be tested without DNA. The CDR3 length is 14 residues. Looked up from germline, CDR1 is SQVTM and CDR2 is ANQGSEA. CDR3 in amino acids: CSVELAGEGETQYF.

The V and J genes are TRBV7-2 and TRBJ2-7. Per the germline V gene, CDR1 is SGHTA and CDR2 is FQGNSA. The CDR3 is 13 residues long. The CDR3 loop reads CASSLGWFYEQYF. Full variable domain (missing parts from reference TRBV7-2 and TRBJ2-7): GAGVSQSPSNKVTEKGKDVELRCDPISGHTALYWYRQSLGQGLEFLIYFQGNSAPDKSGLPSDRFSAERTGGSVSTLTIQRTQQEDSAVYLCASSLGWFYEQYFGPGTRLTVT.

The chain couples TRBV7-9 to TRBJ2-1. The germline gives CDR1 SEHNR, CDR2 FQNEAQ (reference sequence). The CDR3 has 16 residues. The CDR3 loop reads CARDSEHPELYNEQFF.

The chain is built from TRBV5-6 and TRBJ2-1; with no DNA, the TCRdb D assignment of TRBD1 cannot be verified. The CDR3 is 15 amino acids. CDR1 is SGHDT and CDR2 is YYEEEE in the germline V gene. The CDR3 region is CASSLQGFIYNEQFF. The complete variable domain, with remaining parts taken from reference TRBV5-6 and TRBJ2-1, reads DAGVTQSPTHLIKTRGQQVTLRCSPKSGHDTVSWYQQALGQGPQFIFQYYEEEERQRGNFPDRFSGHQFPNYSSELNVNALLLGDSALYLCASSLQGFIYNEQFFGPGTRLTVL.